One and the same sample provided the 17 T cell receptor beta chains below, sequenced in a study of Ad26.COV2.S vaccination and SARS-CoV-2 variants. Sample treatment: around 19 received Ad26.COV2.S at low or high dose, single or two shots; roughly five received placebo; per-sample allocation not given. The investigators took samples on day 63 after the first vaccine or placebo injection. The assay was immunoSEQ multiplex PCR, and TCRdb's table has in-frame clones only and misses some. The sample yields some 370,000 clones, approximately 83% seen once. Sequenced material: peripheral blood, taken in a trial of Ad26.COV2.S vaccine versus placebo. The receptors stem from a person aged 18 to 59 who received the Ad26.COV2.S COVID-19 vaccine or a placebo.

V usage is TRBV18 and J usage is TRBJ1-2, with a possible D match to TRBD1 (5 bases). CDR1 KGHSH and CDR2 LQKENI come from the germline V gene. V dropped 3 bases and J dropped 4 bases, with 12 bases sitting between them. The CDR3 covers 14 residues. In DNA form, the CDR3 reads TGTGCCAGCTCACCCCCCCAGGGTGGCTATGGCTACACCTTC. Translation: CASSPPQGGYGYTF.

The gene calls are TRBV12-3 or TRBV12-4 and TRBJ1-4; a possible D gene is TRBD1 (5 bases). V was clipped by 10 bases and J by 7 bases, with 16 bases between them. The CDR3 has 13 amino acids. The CDR3 spells CATCTGASEKLFF. Here the CDR3 DNA reads TGTGCCACCTGTACAGGCGCCTCTGAAAAACTGTTTTTT.

The chain couples TRBV2 to TRBJ2-7; 7 nucleotides line up with TRBD1. The V segment lost 7 bases and the J segment 2 bases; nucleotides outside the gene matches: 2. The germline CDR1 and CDR2 sequences are SNHLY and FYNNEI. This CDR3 contains 12 residues. CDR3 nucleotides: TGTGCCAGCACCGGGACAGCCTACGAGCAGTACTTC. Translated, it gives CASTGTAYEQYF.

The chain recombines TRBV19 with TRBJ2-7; D is uncertain. The CDR3 is 14 amino acids. Looked up from germline, CDR1 is LNHDA and CDR2 is SQIVND (reference sequence). V was cut by 5 bases and J by 0 bases, with 11 bases left in between. CDR3 DNA: TGTGCCAGTAGTTTCCGGGTCCCCTCCTACGAGCAGTACTTC. It translates to CASSFRVPSYEQYF.

V usage is TRBV2 and J usage is TRBJ2-7, with D tentatively TRBD2 (7 bases). The V and J ends lost 5 bases and 3 bases respectively, with 14 bases between them. Germline CDR1 is SNHLY and CDR2 is FYNNEI. CDR3 length: 14 residues. CDR3 amino acids: CASSPPGGLYEQYF. As DNA, the CDR3 is TGTGCCAGCAGTCCTCCGGGGGGCCTCTACGAGCAGTACTTC.

CDR3 sequence: CASRNRIGGGYTF. The DNA of the CDR3 is TGTGCCAGCAGGAATAGGATAGGGGGTGGCTACACCTTC. The rearrangement uses TRBV7-8 and TRBJ1-2, with D tentatively TRBD1 (6 bases). CDR3 length: 13 amino acids. CDR1 is SGHVS and CDR2 is FQNEAQ in the germline V gene. Trimming took off 6 bases at V and 7 bases at J, with 15 bases between the two ends.

The chain uses TRBV2 and TRBJ1-3; D is undetermined. The V and J ends lost 4 bases and 11 bases respectively, with 21 bases between them. In germline, CDR1 is SNHLY, CDR2 FYNNEI. This CDR3 is 15 amino acids long. The CDR3 DNA follows: TGTGCCAGCAGTGGGGGAGTTTCTTTATTGGGTGCCATATATTTT. This encodes CASSGGVSLLGAIYF.

The V gene is TRBV6-6, the J gene TRBJ1-2, with D perhaps TRBD1 (6 bases). V was shortened by 0 bases and J by 9 bases, with 11 bases between the two germline ends. CDR1 is MNHNY, CDR2 SVGAGI, per germline (reference sequence). The CDR3 is 13 residues long. The CDR3 DNA follows: TGTGCCAGCAGTTACTCGGGCACAGGGAGCTACACCTTC. Translated, it gives CASSYSGTGSYTF.

This chain uses TRBV19 with TRBJ1-1; TRBD1 might be the D (6 bases). CDR1 and CDR2 from the germline V gene are LNHDA and SQIVND (reference sequence). The CDR3 runs to 14 residues. The germline V and J ends were trimmed by 4 bases and 0 bases, with 9 bases remaining between them. For the CDR3, the DNA is TGTGCCAGTAGTAGGGACACCGTGAACACTGAAGCTTTCTTT. It codes for CASSRDTVNTEAFF.

The CDR3 is CASSLSYQEVHSYNEQFF. CDR3 DNA: TGTGCCAGCAGCTTAAGTTATCAGGAGGTCCACTCCTACAATGAGCAGTTCTTC. The chain carries TRBV7-2 and TRBJ2-1; D is perhaps TRBD2 (5 bases). In germline, CDR1 is SGHTA, CDR2 FQGNSA. Trimming removed 2 bases at V and 0 bases at J, with 17 bases between. The length of the CDR3 is 18 residues.

A few counts support this clone. The chain recombines TRBV27 with TRBJ1-5; D perhaps matches TRBD1 (5 bases). The CDR3 contains 13 residues. The germline V gene encodes CDR1 MNHEY and CDR2 SMNVEV (reference sequence). Trimming shortened V by 9 bases and J by 2 bases, and 11 bases separated the two germline ends. The CDR3 sequence is CASGGLGNQPQHF. The CDR3 nucleotides read TGTGCCAGTGGGGGATTGGGCAATCAGCCCCAGCATTTT.

The CDR3: CASSLRGHEQYF. In nucleotides, the CDR3 is TGTGCCAGCAGTCTCCGGGGCCACGAGCAGTACTTC. The genes are TRBV27 and TRBJ2-7; D is perhaps TRBD1 or TRBD2 (5 bases each). The CDR3 spans 12 residues. Deletions cut 5 bases from V and 5 bases from J, with 10 bases between. In germline, CDR1 is MNHEY, CDR2 SMNVEV (reference sequence).

The gene calls are TRBV4-1 and TRBJ2-4; 7 bases align to TRBD1. This CDR3 has 18 amino acids. V was pared by 2 bases and J by 1 base, with 11 bases of the junction left unmatched. Germline loops: CDR1 MGHRA, CDR2 YSYEKL. Here the CDR3 reads CASSQPATGIRAKNIQYF. Here the CDR3 DNA reads TGCGCCAGCAGCCAACCTGCGACAGGGATTCGGGCCAAAAACATTCAGTACTTC.

This clone has just a few counts. The V call is TRBV5-5, the J call TRBJ2-5; 7 nucleotides match TRBD2. The V gene end was trimmed by 0 bases and the J gene end by 1 base; junction bases not matched to a gene: 15. This CDR3 is 19 amino acids long. CDR1 is SGHKS and CDR2 is YYEKEE in the germline V gene (reference sequence). This CDR3 is CASSLEGVWASGRQETQYF. In DNA, the CDR3 is TGTGCCAGCAGCTTGGAGGGTGTATGGGCTAGCGGTCGCCAAGAGACCCAGTACTTC.

V is TRBV19 and J is TRBJ1-2, with D unclear. The germline CDR1 and CDR2 sequences are LNHDA and SQIVND (reference sequence). Trimming cost V 8 bases and J 4 bases, with 17 bases left between them. This CDR3 is built from 14 residues. The CDR3 loop is CASSDRRTGYGYTF. The CDR3, as DNA: TGTGCCAGTTCTGACCGCCGAACGGGCTATGGCTACACCTTC.

The V gene is TRBV27, the J gene TRBJ2-1; 9 bases align to TRBD2. Germline V gene sequence: CDR1 MNHEY, CDR2 SMNVEV (reference sequence). The CDR3 is 14 residues long. Trimming cost V 8 bases and J 8 bases; bases outside gene matches: 10. CDR3 in DNA: TGTGCCAGCGCTCTAGCGGGAATATTCGATGAGCAGTTCTTC. This translates into CASALAGIFDEQFF.

The chain couples TRBV7-2 to TRBJ2-2; weak D call: TRBD2 (5 bases). The CDR3 consists of 16 residues. The germline V gene encodes CDR1 SGHTA and CDR2 FQGNSA. V gave up 4 bases and J gave up 4 bases, with 16 bases separating them. This chain's CDR3 is CASSSLSGWGTGELFF. The CDR3 DNA reads as TGTGCCAGCAGCTCCCTGTCGGGGTGGGGCACCGGGGAGCTGTTTTTT. Filled out from reference TRBV7-2 and TRBJ2-2, the complete variable domain reads GAGVSQSPSNKVTEKGKDVELRCDPISGHTALYWYRQSLGQGLEFLIYFQGNSAPDKSGLPSDRFSAERTGGSVSTLTIQRTQQEDSAVYLCASSSLSGWGTGELFFGEGSRLTVL.